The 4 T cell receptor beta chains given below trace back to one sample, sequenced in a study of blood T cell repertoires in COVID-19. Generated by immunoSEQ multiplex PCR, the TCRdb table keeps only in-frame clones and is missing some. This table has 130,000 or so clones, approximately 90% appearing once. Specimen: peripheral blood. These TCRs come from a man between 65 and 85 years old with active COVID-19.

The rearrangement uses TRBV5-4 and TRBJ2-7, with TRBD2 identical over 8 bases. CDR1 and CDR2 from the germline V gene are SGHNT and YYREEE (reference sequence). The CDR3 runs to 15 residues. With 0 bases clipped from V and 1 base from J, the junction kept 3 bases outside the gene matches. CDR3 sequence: CASSLAAGASYEQYF. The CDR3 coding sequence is TGTGCCAGCAGCTTGGCAGCGGGAGCGTCCTACGAGCAGTACTTC.

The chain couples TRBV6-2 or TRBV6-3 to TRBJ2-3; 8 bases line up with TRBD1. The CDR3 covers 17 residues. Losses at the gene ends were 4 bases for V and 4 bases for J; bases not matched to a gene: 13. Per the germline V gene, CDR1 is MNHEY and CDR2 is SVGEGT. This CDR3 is CASSLPRRPGGSDTQYF. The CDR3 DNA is TGTGCCAGCAGTTTGCCCCGGCGGCCAGGGGGCTCAGATACGCAGTATTTT.

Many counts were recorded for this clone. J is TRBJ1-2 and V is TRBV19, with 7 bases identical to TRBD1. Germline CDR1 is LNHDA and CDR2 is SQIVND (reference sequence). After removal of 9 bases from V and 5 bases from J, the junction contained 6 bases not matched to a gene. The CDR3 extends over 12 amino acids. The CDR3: CASRDSLYGYTF. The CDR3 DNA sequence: TGTGCCAGCCGGGACAGCCTATATGGCTACACCTTC.

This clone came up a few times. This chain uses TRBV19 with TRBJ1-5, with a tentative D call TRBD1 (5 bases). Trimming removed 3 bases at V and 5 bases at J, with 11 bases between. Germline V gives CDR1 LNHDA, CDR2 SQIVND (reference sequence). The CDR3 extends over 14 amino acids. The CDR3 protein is CASSMGQVYQPQHF. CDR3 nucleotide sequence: TGTGCCAGTAGTATGGGGCAGGTTTATCAGCCCCAGCATTTT.